These T cell receptor beta chains were read from a single sample in a study of beta chain features in type 1 diabetes. Libraries were prepared by immunoSEQ multiplex PCR; TCRdb keeps only in-frame clonotypes and omits some of them. The sample shows 300,000 to 350,000 clones, approximately 9.9% of them seen only once. Sequences were obtained from central memory CD4+ T cells from blood. The receptors come from a young man with type 1 diabetes. The CDR3 runs from the conserved cysteine through the conserved F or W. The order of the fields is V gene, J gene, clone size, D gene, CDR3 protein, CDR3 DNA. D genes are given only for firm matches. Clone size, where shown, is once, few, many, or a class for clones that have expanded.

TRBV6-6,TRBJ2-5,many,NA,CASSSHLGETQYF,TGTGCCAGCAGCAGCCATCTAGGGGAGACCCAGTACTTC
TRBV18,TRBJ1-2,few,NA,CASSPREGAYGYTF,TGTGCCAGCTCACCGCGCGAGGGTGCGTATGGCTACACCTTC
TRBV19,TRBJ2-3,NA,TRBD2,CASATSGATDTQYF,TGTGCCAGTGCTACTAGCGGGGCCACAGATACGCAGTATTTT
TRBV7-6,TRBJ1-6,few,NA,CASSLGSAGGDSPLHF,TGTGCCAGCAGCTTAGGCTCAGCAGGCGGGGATTCACCCCTCCACTTT
TRBV7-8,TRBJ1-6,NA,NA,CASRWEAASPLHF,TGTGCCAGCAGATGGGAAGCGGCTTCACCCCTCCACTTT
TRBV2,TRBJ2-3,few,NA,CASSDFRGTDTQYF,TGTGCCAGCAGTGATTTTAGAGGCACAGATACGCAGTATTTT
TRBV7-2,TRBJ1-2,NA,NA,CASSQAGNYGYTF,TGTGCCAGCAGCCAGGCGGGGAACTATGGCTACACCTTC
TRBV4-3,TRBJ2-6,NA,TRBD2,CASSQTTGGQSSGANVLTF,TGCGCCAGCAGCCAGACCACGGGAGGGCAGAGCTCTGGGGCCAACGTCCTGACTTTC
TRBV18,TRBJ1-2,NA,NA,CASSAENYGYTF,TGTGCCAGCTCAGCAGAGAACTATGGCTACACCTTC
TRBV29-1,TRBJ2-7,NA,TRBD2,CSVEVSSGGNEQYF,TGCAGCGTTGAAGTTTCTAGCGGGGGGAACGAGCAGTACTTC
TRBV7-2,TRBJ2-3,once,TRBD2,CASSTRTSGGASTDTQYF,TGTGCCAGCAGCACACGGACTAGCGGGGGGGCTAGCACAGATACGCAGTATTTT
TRBV11-2,TRBJ2-5,NA,TRBD1,CASRDRVGTQYF,TGTGCCAGCAGGGACAGGGTTGGGACCCAGTACTTC
TRBV9,TRBJ2-5,few,TRBD2,CASSVAGAGGQETQYF,TGTGCCAGCAGCGTAGCTGGAGCGGGGGGCCAAGAGACCCAGTACTTC
TRBV29-1,TRBJ2-2,few,NA,CSAGIQDTGELFF,TGCAGCGCTGGGATCCAAGACACCGGGGAGCTGTTTTTT
TRBV4-3,TRBJ1-2,many,NA,CASSQDPKQGSYGYTF,TGCGCCAGCAGCCAAGATCCGAAGCAGGGAAGCTATGGCTACACCTTC
TRBV13,TRBJ1-1,many,NA,CASSRTSEAFF,TGTGCCAGCAGCCGTACTTCTGAAGCTTTCTTT
TRBV5-1,TRBJ2-3,NA,NA,CASSLRDLDTQYF,TGCGCCAGCAGCTTGAGGGACTTAGATACGCAGTATTTT
TRBV6-5,TRBJ1-4,NA,NA,CASSGNTNEKLFF,TGTGCCAGCTCGGGTAATACTAATGAAAAACTGTTTTTT
TRBV4-3,TRBJ1-4,few,NA,CASSQGTALNEKLFF,TGCGCCAGCAGCCAAGGGACAGCGCTTAATGAAAAACTGTTTTTT
TRBV11-2,TRBJ2-1,few,NA,CASSLITSSNEQFF,TGTGCCAGCAGCTTAATCACTAGTTCGAATGAGCAGTTCTTC
TRBV30,TRBJ1-2,few,NA,CAWRLSGGGYTF,TGTGCCTGGAGACTGAGCGGGGGAGGCTACACCTTC
TRBV4-1,TRBJ2-7,many,TRBD1,CASSQDRGTGENYEQYF,TGCGCCAGCAGCCAAGATCGCGGGACAGGGGAGAACTACGAGCAGTACTTC
TRBV15,TRBJ2-5,few,NA,CATSRDGETQYF,TGTGCCACTTCTAGAGACGGGGAGACCCAGTACTTC
TRBV7-9,TRBJ2-2,few,TRBD1,CASSPRQGGTGELFF,TGTGCCAGCTCACCGAGACAGGGCGGCACCGGGGAGCTGTTTTTT
TRBV30,TRBJ1-6,few,NA,CAWRTVLNSPLHF,TGTGCCTGGAGGACAGTCCTGAATTCACCCCTCCACTTT
TRBV28,TRBJ2-3,many,NA,CASSFGGPDTQYF,TGTGCCAGCAGTTTCGGGGGACCAGATACGCAGTATTTT
TRBV5-6,TRBJ1-2,NA,NA,CASSLREGRGYGYTF,TGTGCCAGCAGCCTACGGGAGGGTCGAGGCTATGGCTACACCTTC
TRBV7-9,TRBJ2-7,few,NA,CASSLAGNSYEQYF,TGTGCCAGCAGCTTAGCGGGGAACTCCTACGAGCAGTACTTC
TRBV6-5,TRBJ2-5,few,TRBD2,CASGLAGRGETQYF,TGTGCCAGCGGACTAGCGGGGAGAGGAGAGACCCAGTACTTC
TRBV9,TRBJ1-6,NA,NA,CASSVGPSPRDSPLHF,TGTGCCAGCAGCGTAGGACCCAGCCCAAGGGATTCACCCCTCCACTTT
TRBV18,TRBJ2-5,NA,NA,CASSPGTFQETQYF,TGTGCCAGCTCCCCCGGGACTTTCCAAGAGACCCAGTACTTC
TRBV7-2,TRBJ2-5,many,TRBD2,CASRSTSWETQYF,TGTGCCAGCAGGTCGACTAGCTGGGAGACCCAGTACTTC
TRBV7-2,TRBJ2-1,few,NA,CASSSEPADYNEQFF,TGTGCCAGCAGCTCCGAGCCAGCGGATTACAATGAGCAGTTCTTC
TRBV18,TRBJ1-1,few,NA,CASSIEMGATEAFF,TGTGCCAGCTCAATCGAGATGGGTGCCACTGAAGCTTTCTTT
TRBV11-3,TRBJ1-1,NA,NA,CASSHPRGNTEAFF,TGTGCCAGCAGCCATCCCAGGGGGAACACTGAAGCTTTCTTT
TRBV14,TRBJ2-7,NA,NA,CASSPMGGAVEQYF,TGTGCCAGCAGCCCTATGGGGGGGGCAGTGGAGCAGTACTTC
TRBV7-9,TRBJ1-1,NA,NA,CASSSGGTEAFF,TGTGCCAGCAGCTCCGGAGGGACTGAAGCTTTCTTT
TRBV7-2,TRBJ1-6,NA,NA,CASSAEAGSPLHF,TGTGCCAGCAGCGCCGAAGCGGGTTCACCCCTCCACTTT
TRBV5-4,TRBJ1-1,few,NA,CASSVDGHEEAFF,TGTGCCAGCAGCGTGGACGGACATGAGGAAGCTTTCTTT
TRBV27,TRBJ2-7,few,NA,CASSLNRTAVYLSYEQYF,TGTGCCAGCAGCCTAAATCGTACAGCTGTATACCTCTCCTACGAGCAGTACTTC
TRBV2,TRBJ2-2,NA,TRBD1,CASSTGTVAGELFF,TGTGCCAGCAGTACCGGGACAGTTGCCGGGGAGCTGTTTTTT
TRBV6-5,TRBJ2-1,few,TRBD2,CASSYLSGTRNEQFF,TGTGCCAGCAGTTACCTTAGCGGGACTCGTAATGAGCAGTTCTTC
TRBV5-4,TRBJ2-1,NA,NA,CASSAAVVHYNEQFF,TGTGCCAGCAGCGCCGCGGTCGTTCACTACAATGAGCAGTTCTTC
TRBV29-1,TRBJ2-2,few,TRBD1,CSARDRGTAGELFF,TGCAGCGCCCGGGACAGGGGGACCGCCGGGGAGCTGTTTTTT
TRBV6-6,TRBJ1-5,few,TRBD1,CASSGYRTGEGQPQHF,TGTGCCAGCAGTGGATACCGGACAGGGGAAGGTCAGCCCCAGCATTTT
TRBV4-2,TRBJ1-2,NA,TRBD1,CASMLGTGGQGGGYTF,TGTGCCAGCATGCTCGGTACGGGAGGACAGGGGGGAGGCTACACCTTC
TRBV4-1,TRBJ1-6,NA,TRBD1,CASSQNGQGYSPLHF,TGCGCCAGCAGCCAAAACGGACAGGGGTATTCACCCCTCCACTTT
TRBV9,TRBJ1-6,few,TRBD1,CASSVVGQGNSPLHF,TGTGCCAGCAGCGTAGTGGGACAGGGCAATTCACCCCTCCACTTT
TRBV6-5,TRBJ1-1,NA,TRBD1,CASSHRGGNTEAFF,TGTGCCAGCAGTCACAGGGGGGGAAACACTGAAGCTTTCTTT
TRBV30,TRBJ2-3,few,NA,CAWSKSGTYTQYF,TGTGCCTGGAGTAAGTCTGGGACGTATACGCAGTATTTT
TRBV20-1,TRBJ1-2,NA,NA,CSALLLVGYTF,TGCAGTGCTTTGCTCTTGGTGGGCTACACCTTC
TRBV5-1,TRBJ1-5,NA,TRBD1,CASSNTGEPNQPQHF,TGCGCCAGCAGCAACACAGGGGAGCCCAATCAGCCCCAGCATTTT
TRBV7-2,TRBJ2-3,NA,TRBD2,CASSLRRGAPTDTQYF,TGTGCCAGCAGCTTAAGGCGGGGGGCCCCCACAGATACGCAGTATTTT
TRBV29-1,TRBJ1-5,NA,NA,CSVVLDTSNQPQHF,TGCAGCGTTGTGCTTGACACTTCCAATCAGCCCCAGCATTTT
TRBV6-6,TRBJ2-1,NA,NA,CASSSQEGKQFF,TGTGCCAGCAGTTCACAGGAGGGAAAGCAGTTCTTC
TRBV29-1,TRBJ1-2,few,NA,CSVEKAVYGYTF,TGCAGCGTTGAAAAGGCAGTCTATGGCTACACCTTC
TRBV2,TRBJ1-5,few,NA,CASSEFGQPQHF,TGTGCCAGCAGTGAATTTGGGCAGCCCCAGCATTTT